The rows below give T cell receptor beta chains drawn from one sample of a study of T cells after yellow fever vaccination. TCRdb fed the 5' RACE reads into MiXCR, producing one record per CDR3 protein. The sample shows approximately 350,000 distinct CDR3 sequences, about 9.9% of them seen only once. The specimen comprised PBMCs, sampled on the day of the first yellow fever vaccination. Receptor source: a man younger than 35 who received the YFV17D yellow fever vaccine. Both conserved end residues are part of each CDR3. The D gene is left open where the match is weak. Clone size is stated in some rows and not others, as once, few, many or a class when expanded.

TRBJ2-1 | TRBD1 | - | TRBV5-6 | TGTGCCAGCAGCGCAGGGGGCCCCTACAATGAGCAGTTCTTC | CASSAGGPYNEQFF
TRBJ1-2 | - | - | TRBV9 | TGTGCCAGCAGCGTGGGAGGGAATGAAGGCTACACCTTC | CASSVGGNEGYTF
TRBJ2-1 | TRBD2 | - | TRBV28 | TGTGCCAGCAGTTGGCCCCGGGGGGGCCGGTACGAGCAGTTCTTC | CASSWPRGGRYEQFF
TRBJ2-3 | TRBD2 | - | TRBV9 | TGTGCCAGCAGCGCGGGGGGGGGTACTAGCACAGATACGCAGTATTTT | CASSAGGGTSTDTQYF
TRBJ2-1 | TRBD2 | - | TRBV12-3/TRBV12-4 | TGTGCCAGCAGAATAGCGGGGGTTTACAATGAGCAGTTCTTC | CASRIAGVYNEQFF
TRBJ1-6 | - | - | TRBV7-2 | TGTGCCAGCAGCACCTCGATGACAAGGAATAATTCACCCCTCCACTTT | CASSTSMTRNNSPLHF
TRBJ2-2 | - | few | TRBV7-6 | TGTGCCAGCAGCCCCATAGCGGCCGGGGAGCTGTTTTTT | CASSPIAAGELFF
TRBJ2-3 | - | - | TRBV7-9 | TGTGCCAGCAGCGAGATAGGGGCAGATACGCAGTATTTT | CASSEIGADTQYF
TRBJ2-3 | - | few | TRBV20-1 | TGCAGTGCTAGCATCGGGGAATGGGCAGATACGCAGTATTTT | CSASIGEWADTQYF
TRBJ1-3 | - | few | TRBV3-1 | TGTGCCAGCAGCCACTCGACAACCACTGGAAACACCATATATTTT | CASSHSTTTGNTIYF
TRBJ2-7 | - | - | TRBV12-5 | TGTGCTAGTGGCTCAGCGGCGCGCGAGCAGTACTTC | CASGSAAREQYF
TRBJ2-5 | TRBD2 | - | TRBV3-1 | TGTGCCAGCAGTTCAAGAGGGAGCGGGGACCGAACCCCACAGACCCAGTACTTC | CASSSRGSGDRTPQTQYF
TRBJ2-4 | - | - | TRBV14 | TGTGCCAGCAGCGTTATTCAGTACTTC | CASSVIQYF
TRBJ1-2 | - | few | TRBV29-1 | TGCAGCGGCAACCGCCAGACAGGTTCTGGCTACACCTTC | CSGNRQTGSGYTF